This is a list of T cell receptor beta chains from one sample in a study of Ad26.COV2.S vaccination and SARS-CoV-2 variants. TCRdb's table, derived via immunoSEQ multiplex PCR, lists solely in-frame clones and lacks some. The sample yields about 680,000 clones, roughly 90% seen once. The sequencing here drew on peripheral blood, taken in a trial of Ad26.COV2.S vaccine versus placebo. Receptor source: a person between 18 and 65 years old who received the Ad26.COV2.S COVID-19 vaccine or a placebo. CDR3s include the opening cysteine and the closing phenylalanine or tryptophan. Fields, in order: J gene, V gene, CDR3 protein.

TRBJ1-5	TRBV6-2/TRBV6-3	CASSYVAGTSYSNQPQHF
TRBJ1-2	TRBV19	CASSIDLYGYTF
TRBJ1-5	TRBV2	CASRDLTGGAQPQHF
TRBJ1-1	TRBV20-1	CSASGGQGGTEAFF
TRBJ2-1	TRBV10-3	CAVQIAGGGYNEQFF
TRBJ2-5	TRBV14	CASSRSNVRQETQYF
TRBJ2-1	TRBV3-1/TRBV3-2	CASSQTEAYNEQFF
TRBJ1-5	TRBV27	CASKGQGRQPQHF
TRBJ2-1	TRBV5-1	CASSLVGTLYNEQFF
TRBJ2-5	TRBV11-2	CASSPGPKQETQYF
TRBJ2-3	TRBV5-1	CASSFLGRGADTQYF
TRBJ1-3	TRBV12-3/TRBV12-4	CASSSGNTIYF
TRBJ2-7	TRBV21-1	CASSKSRAEGQGPYEQYF
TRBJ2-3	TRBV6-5	CASSYGPPSTDTQYF
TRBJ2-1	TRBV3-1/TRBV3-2	CASSFRDSSYNEQFF
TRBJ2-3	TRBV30	CAWSGFKGGGGMGTDTQYF
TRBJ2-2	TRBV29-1	CSVVRGGAGELFF
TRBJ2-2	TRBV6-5	CASSWWGTTGELFF
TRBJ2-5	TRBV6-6	CASSYSSSEETQYF
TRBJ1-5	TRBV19	CASRALSGAQHF
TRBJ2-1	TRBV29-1	CSVEGTSGSGDEQFF
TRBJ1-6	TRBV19	CASSPSEGVGSPLHF
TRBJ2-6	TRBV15	CATSSRLPGANVLTF
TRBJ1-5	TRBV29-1	CSVRLGPDQPQHF
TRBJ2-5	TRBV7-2	CASSPNSGTSVLETQYF
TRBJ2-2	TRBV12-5	CASGFNTGELFF
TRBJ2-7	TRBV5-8	CASSLGVGQGAREQYF
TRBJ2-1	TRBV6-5	CASNPSGSPYNEQFF
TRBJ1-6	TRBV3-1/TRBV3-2	CASSQRQGARNSPLHF
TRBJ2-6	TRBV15	CATSRDRYSGANVLTF
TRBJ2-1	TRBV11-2	CASSLKGSYNEQFF
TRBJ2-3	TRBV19	CASSRTGPSTDTQYF
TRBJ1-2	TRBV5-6	CASTWTGVQGYTF
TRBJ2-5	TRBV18	CASSPSPGQGAKTQYF
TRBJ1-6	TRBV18	CASSPRTPNNSPLHF
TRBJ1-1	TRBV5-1	CASSFSSQNTEAFF
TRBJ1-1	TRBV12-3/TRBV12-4	CASLGGLREAFF
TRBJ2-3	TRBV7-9	CASSFREDTQYF
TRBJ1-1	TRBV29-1	CSVLLVNTEAFF
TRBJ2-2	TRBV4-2	CASSQEGGGNTGELFF
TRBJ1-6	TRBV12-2	CASRLGRVFGTGPYNSPLHF
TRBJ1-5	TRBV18	CASSPQGEGQPQHF
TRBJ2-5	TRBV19	CASSLGPAQETQYF
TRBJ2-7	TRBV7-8	CASSPGLAGSSYEQYF
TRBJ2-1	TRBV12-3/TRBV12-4	CASSLRGANEQFF
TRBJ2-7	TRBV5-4	CASSLDGEQYF
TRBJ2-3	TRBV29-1	CSASTGKDTQYF
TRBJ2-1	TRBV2	CATMRNSYNEQFF
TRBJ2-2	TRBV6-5	CASSYLGDGRTGELFF
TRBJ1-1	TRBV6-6	CASRDPGGRMNTEAFF
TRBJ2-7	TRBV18	CASSGPGTGNYEQYF
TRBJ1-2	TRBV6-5	CASRPQGRAGYGYTF
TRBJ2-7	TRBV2	CASKRARVYEQYF
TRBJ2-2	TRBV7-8	CASSWDRMNTGELFF
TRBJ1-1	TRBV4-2	CASSQDFGESEAFF
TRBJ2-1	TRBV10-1	CASSDPSSGVNEQFF